This T cell receptor (beta chain) appears in the sequencing data of a study of cytomegalovirus exposure and HLA in healthy donors. V was trimmed by 1 base and J by 1 base, leaving 17 bases between them. The germline V gene has CDR1 LNHDA and CDR2 SQIVND (reference sequence). The CDR3 covers 19 residues. Primers for the PCR totalled 60 Vbeta and 13 Jbeta. Generated by immunoSEQ multiplex PCR, the TCRdb table keeps only in-frame clones and is missing some. The table records about 160,000 clones, roughly 70% of them present only once. This receptor was obtained from a man aged 40-49 years in good health and CMV-seropositive. The V and J genes are TRBV19 and TRBJ1-6, with D perhaps matching TRBD1 (5 bases). Sequenced material: PBMCs. CDR3 in DNA: TGTGCCAGTAGTATAGTTCGCGGCATGAAGGGGTCCTATAATTCACCCCTCCACTTT. Translation gives CASSIVRGMKGSYNSPLHF.